Listed below are T cell receptor beta chains from one sample, sequenced in a study of shared clonotypes between healthy human individuals. Data came from immunoSEQ multiplex PCR; TCRdb stores just in-frame clones and leaves some out. This table has about 580,000 clones, 98% appearing once. The material sequenced was naive CD8+ T cells sorted from blood. These receptors were taken from a man aged 25-45 years in good health. Each CDR3 is given with its conserved first and last residue. D genes are given only for firm matches. Expanded clones are given a class, and other clones once, few, many or no size at all.

D | size | J | V | CDR3 | DNA
. | . | TRBJ2-7 | TRBV7-9 | CASRADSYSYEQYF | TGTGCCAGCAGAGCTGACAGTTACTCCTACGAGCAGTACTTC
. | once | TRBJ2-2 | TRBV15 | CATSRDSGELFF | TGTGCCACCAGCAGAGATTCCGGGGAGCTGTTTTTT
. | . | TRBJ2-2 | TRBV15 | CATSRDGGGELFF | TGTGCCACCAGCAGAGATGGGGGCGGGGAGCTGTTTTTT
. | . | TRBJ1-2 | TRBV4-1 | CASSQERTFARYGYTF | TGCGCCAGCAGCCAAGAGAGGACTTTCGCCAGATATGGCTACACCTTC
. | . | TRBJ1-5 | TRBV28 | CASNSRSIGNQPQHF | TGTGCCAGCAATTCTCGTTCGATCGGGAATCAGCCCCAGCATTTT
TRBD1 | . | TRBJ2-3 | TRBV6-5 | CASSRTGADTQYF | TGTGCCAGCAGTCGGACAGGGGCAGATACGCAGTATTTT
TRBD1 | . | TRBJ2-7 | TRBV18 | CASSPPAGTDYEQYF | TGTGCCAGCTCACCACCGGCAGGGACAGACTACGAGCAGTACTTC
TRBD2 | . | TRBJ2-1 | TRBV6-4 | CASSGTSGSRNEQFF | TGTGCCAGCAGCGGGACTAGCGGGAGCCGGAATGAGCAGTTCTTC
. | . | TRBJ1-2 | TRBV16 | CASSPSLYGYGYTF | TGTGCCAGCAGCCCGTCGTTATATGGCTATGGCTACACCTTC
TRBD2 | . | TRBJ2-3 | TRBV9 | CASSVVPGTSGSTDTQYF | TGTGCCAGCAGCGTAGTCCCTGGGACTAGCGGGAGCACAGATACGCAGTATTTT
TRBD1 | . | TRBJ2-3 | TRBV5-1 | CASSLGRGRSDTQYF | TGCGCCAGCAGCTTGGGTAGGGGGCGGTCAGATACGCAGTATTTT
. | . | TRBJ1-1 | TRBV5-5 | CASSPDSSTEAFF | TGTGCCAGCAGCCCCGACAGTTCCACTGAAGCTTTCTTT
TRBD2 | . | TRBJ2-5 | TRBV19 | CASRESGSKETQYF | TGTGCCAGTAGGGAGAGCGGGAGTAAAGAGACCCAGTACTTC
. | . | TRBJ1-1 | TRBV7-6 | CASSPLGTEAFF | TGTGCCAGCAGCCCCTTGGGCACTGAAGCTTTCTTT
TRBD2 | . | TRBJ2-1 | TRBV5-6 | CASSALLAGSVFSYNEQFF | TGTGCCAGCAGCGCCCTCCTAGCGGGGTCCGTGTTTTCATACAATGAGCAGTTCTTC
TRBD1 | . | TRBJ2-3 | TRBV27 | CASSPRDRVTDTQYF | TGTGCCAGCAGTCCCCGGGACAGGGTCACAGATACGCAGTATTTT
. | . | TRBJ1-2 | TRBV27 | CASSLNGEFYGYTF | TGTGCCAGCAGTTTGAATGGCGAATTCTATGGCTACACCTTC
. | . | TRBJ1-5 | TRBV27 | CASGPHQPQHF | TGTGCCAGCGGACCGCATCAGCCCCAGCATTTT
. | . | TRBJ1-2 | TRBV7-6 | CASSPSWGNGYTF | TGTGCCAGCAGTCCCTCTTGGGGGAATGGCTACACCTTC
. | once | TRBJ2-3 | TRBV7-3 | CASSLTRRGRQDTQYF | TGTGCCAGCAGCTTAACGAGGCGGGGGCGCCAAGATACGCAGTATTTT
. | . | TRBJ1-5 | TRBV30 | CAWSVPGAWRQPQHF | TGTGCCTGGAGTGTACCAGGGGCGTGGCGGCAGCCCCAGCATTTT
. | . | TRBJ1-1 | TRBV18 | CASSPPRVGTEAFF | TGTGCCAGCTCACCGCCCCGGGTTGGCACTGAAGCTTTCTTT
. | . | TRBJ1-1 | TRBV7-6 | CASSSSQGDTEAFF | TGTGCCAGCAGCTCCTCACAGGGAGACACTGAAGCTTTCTTT
. | . | TRBJ1-5 | TRBV10-3 | CAISESGVSNQPQHF | TGTGCCATCAGTGAGTCGGGGGTGAGCAATCAGCCCCAGCATTTT
. | . | TRBJ1-1 | TRBV27 | CASWDNTEAFF | TGTGCCAGCTGGGATAACACTGAAGCTTTCTTT
. | . | TRBJ2-7 | TRBV2 | CASSEVPAGEQYF | TGTGCCAGCAGTGAAGTCCCAGCAGGCGAGCAGTACTTC
TRBD1 | . | TRBJ2-3 | TRBV7-3 | CASSLRGGADTQYF | TGTGCCAGCAGCTTAAGAGGGGGCGCAGATACGCAGTATTTT
. | . | TRBJ2-1 | TRBV7-9 | CASSFLPGLISYNEQFF | TGTGCCAGCAGCTTCCTTCCGGGACTCATCTCCTACAATGAGCAGTTCTTC
. | . | TRBJ1-1 | TRBV11-3 | CASSPTENTEAFF | TGTGCCAGCAGCCCGACAGAGAACACTGAAGCTTTCTTT
. | . | TRBJ2-7 | TRBV19 | CASSIGPGVEQYF | TGTGCCAGTAGTATAGGACCAGGGGTCGAGCAGTACTTC
TRBD2 | . | TRBJ2-1 | TRBV9 | CASSVLAGGSSYNEQFF | TGTGCCAGCAGCGTATTAGCGGGAGGAAGCTCCTACAATGAGCAGTTCTTC
. | . | TRBJ2-7 | TRBV7-2 | CASSFGGAEWYSSYEQYF | TGTGCCAGCAGCTTTGGGGGCGCGGAGTGGTATAGCTCCTACGAGCAGTACTTC
. | . | TRBJ2-7 | TRBV11-2 | CASSLGGGGEQYF | TGTGCCAGCAGCTTAGGGGGGGGCGGCGAGCAGTACTTC
. | . | TRBJ1-1 | TRBV7-9 | CASSPGLRGAFF | TGTGCCAGCAGCCCGGGCCTCCGGGGAGCTTTCTTT
TRBD1 | . | TRBJ2-7 | TRBV2 | CASSYRGEGYEQYF | TGTGCCAGCAGCTACAGGGGAGAAGGATACGAGCAGTACTTC
. | . | TRBJ1-1 | TRBV6-1 | CASSVLGPEAFF | TGTGCCAGCAGTGTCTTGGGACCTGAAGCTTTCTTT
. | . | TRBJ2-6 | TRBV25-1 | CASGDSGGANVLTF | TGTGCCAGCGGGGATTCAGGCGGGGCCAACGTCCTGACTTTC
. | . | TRBJ2-1 | TRBV5-4 | CASSWDGDVTSSYNEQFF | TGTGCCAGCAGCTGGGACGGGGACGTCACGAGCTCCTACAATGAGCAGTTCTTC
. | . | TRBJ2-5 | TRBV7-2 | CASSSWMVETQYF | TGTGCCAGCAGCTCATGGATGGTAGAGACCCAGTACTTC
. | . | TRBJ1-1 | TRBV15 | CATSRGTSLGTEAFF | TGTGCCACCAGCAGAGGAACTAGCCTGGGCACTGAAGCTTTCTTT
TRBD2 | . | TRBJ2-1 | TRBV2 | CASPGLASEGAYNEQFF | TGTGCCAGCCCGGGACTAGCGTCAGAGGGAGCCTACAATGAGCAGTTCTTC
. | . | TRBJ1-1 | TRBV7-9 | CASSLEGNTEAFF | TGTGCCAGCAGCTTAGAGGGGAACACTGAAGCTTTCTTT
. | . | TRBJ2-7 | TRBV11-2 | CASSLRIGEVYEQYF | TGTGCCAGCAGCTTAAGAATCGGGGAAGTCTACGAGCAGTACTTC
. | . | TRBJ2-2 | TRBV18 | CASSTTEAGELFF | TGTGCCAGCTCTACCACGGAGGCCGGGGAGCTGTTTTTT